The 27 T cell receptor beta chains listed next were all sequenced from one sample in a study of blood T cells in healthy people across ages. Through a sample-barcoded 5' primer and a J-beta primer mix, a second PCR was run for 7 to 11 cycles. TCRdb reanalysed the 5' RACE reads using MiXCR and keeps one entry per CDR3 protein. Here the sample spans about 760,000 distinct CDR3 sequences, 56% being singletons. The sample consisted of blood. All receptors come from a man aged 40-55 years in good health.

This clonotype has a handful of counts. The chain carries TRBV6-4 and TRBJ2-5, with D perhaps TRBD2 (7 bases). There are 14 residues in the CDR3. CDR1 is MRHNA and CDR2 is SNTAGT in the germline V gene. The V gene lost 4 bases and the J gene lost 11 bases, with 20 bases spanning the gap. The CDR3 sequence is CASSAGQTSNEQYF. The DNA of the CDR3 is TGTGCCAGCAGTGCAGGACAGACTAGCAATGAGCAGTACTTC.

This clonotype was counted only a few times. The chain recombines TRBV7-3 with TRBJ2-5, with 8 positions matching TRBD2. The CDR3 is made up of 16 amino acids. J was trimmed by 1 base and V by 2 bases; bases with no gene match: 6. Germline CDR1 reads SGHTA; CDR2 reads FQGTGA. CDR3 sequence: CASSLGERGFQETQYF. CDR3 DNA sequence: TGTGCCAGCAGCTTAGGCGAGCGGGGGTTCCAAGAGACCCAGTACTTC.

This rearrangement joins TRBV20-1 to TRBJ2-7; 11 bases are a match to TRBD2. V lost 0 bases to trimming and J lost 0 bases; unmatched junction nucleotides: 1. Germline CDR1 reads DFQATT; CDR2 reads SNEGSKA (reference sequence). This CDR3 has 15 amino acids. CDR3 DNA: TGCAGTGCTAGAGATACTAGCGGGGGCTCCTACGAGCAGTACTTC. It specifies CSARDTSGGSYEQYF.

The CDR3, as DNA: TGTGCCAGCAGCTTACGGGGGCCTACCTACGAGCAGTACTTC. Protein product: CASSLRGPTYEQYF. The chain has TRBV7-3 and TRBJ2-7, with D perhaps TRBD1 or TRBD2 (6 bases each). The germline V gene encodes CDR1 SGHTA and CDR2 FQGTGA. The CDR3 spans 14 residues. Trimming stripped 2 bases from V and 2 bases from J, with 10 bases between.

V and J are TRBV20-1 and TRBJ1-2; D remains unclear. This CDR3 contains 12 residues. The V and J ends lost 3 bases and 4 bases respectively, with 9 bases between them. CDR1 is DFQATT and CDR2 is SNEGSKA in the germline V gene (reference sequence). CDR3 DNA sequence: TGCAGTGCTAGTGTAGAGAGCTATGGCTACACCTTC. Translation gives CSASVESYGYTF.

The chain carries TRBV6-1 and TRBJ2-3; 8 bases are a match to TRBD2. The germline V gene has CDR1 MNHNS and CDR2 SASEGT. This CDR3 is 17 amino acids long. V was pared by 2 bases and J by 5 bases, with 12 bases of the junction left unmatched. In DNA, the CDR3 is TGTGCCAGCAGTGAACTTGGGAGCGGGGGTAGGAAAGATACGCAGTATTTT. Protein: CASSELGSGGRKDTQYF.

The V gene is TRBV6-1, the J gene TRBJ2-7; 10 nucleotides align to TRBD1. The trim removed 3 bases at V and 3 bases at J, leaving 5 bases unmatched. The CDR3 length is 15 residues. Germline V gene data show CDR1 as MNHNS and CDR2 as SASEGT. This CDR3 reads CASSEGTGDGYEQYF. The CDR3, as DNA: TGTGCCAGCAGTGAGGGGACAGGGGATGGCTACGAGCAGTACTTC.

The J gene is TRBJ2-5, the V gene TRBV12-5, with 8 bases that match TRBD1. The J call may be wrong; the DNA end is better matched by TRBJ2-7. The length of the CDR3 is 15 residues. Germline CDR1 and CDR2: LGHNT and FRNRAP. This CDR3 is CASGSPGGRSYEQYF. In DNA, the CDR3 is TGTGCTAGTGGTTCTCCAGGGGGCAGGTCCTACGAGCAGTACTTC.

This clonotype was seen more than once but under ten times. The chain employs TRBV3-1 and TRBJ2-5; TRBD1 matches at 7 bases. Per the germline V gene, CDR1 is LGHDT and CDR2 is YNNKEL (reference sequence). With V trimmed by 2 bases and J by 11 bases, 11 bases remained unmatched. The CDR3 totals 14 residues. The CDR3 DNA reads as TGTGCCAGCAGCCAATGGGGACAGCGTGGGGAGCAGTACTTC. Its protein product is CASSQWGQRGEQYF.

The J gene is TRBJ2-3, the V gene TRBV6-2 or TRBV6-3; D assignment may be TRBD1 or TRBD2 (6 bases each). Germline CDR1 MNHEY, CDR2 SVGEGT. The CDR3 is 14 residues long. Trimming removed 10 bases from V and 5 bases from J, with 19 bases in between. The CDR3 bases are TGTGCCACCCATCGGGGGCAATGGCAAGATACGCAGTATTTT. Translated: CATHRGQWQDTQYF.

The genes are TRBV29-1 and TRBJ2-1; 7 bases line up with TRBD1. CDR3 size: 14 residues. Trimming removed 4 bases from V and 6 bases from J; junction bases left unmatched: 9. Germline V lookup: CDR1 SQVTM, CDR2 ANQGSEA. The CDR3 sequence is CSVAKGAGGNEQFF. For the CDR3, the DNA is TGCAGCGTTGCGAAGGGGGCAGGGGGCAATGAGCAGTTCTTC.

V gene TRBV7-9 combines with J gene TRBJ2-1; 8 bases fit TRBD1. Germline loops: CDR1 SEHNR, CDR2 FQNEAQ (reference sequence). The length of the CDR3 is 13 residues. V lost 5 bases to trimming and J lost 3 bases; unmatched junction nucleotides: 0. CDR3 coding DNA: TGTGCCAGCAGCGGGACAGGCTACAATGAGCAGTTCTTC. It translates to CASSGTGYNEQFF.

The chain combines TRBV27 with TRBJ2-5, with a weak D call TRBD2 (6 bases). The CDR3 length is 13 residues. Trimming shortened V by 5 bases and J by 7 bases, and 14 bases separated the two germline ends. Germline CDR1 and CDR2: MNHEY and SMNVEV (reference sequence). CDR3 amino acids: CASSSGRGRTQYF. CDR3 bases: TGTGCCAGCAGTAGTGGGCGGGGTCGGACCCAGTACTTC.

This clonotype showed up just a few times. J is TRBJ1-2 and V is TRBV25-1; a weak D match, TRBD1 (5 bases). Trimming took off 6 bases at V and 1 base at J, with 9 bases between the two ends. CDR1 and CDR2 (germline): MGHDK, SYGVNS. This CDR3 comprises 13 residues. This CDR3 is CASSREINYGYTF. For the CDR3, the DNA is TGTGCCAGCAGCAGGGAGATTAACTATGGCTACACCTTC.

Comment on this clonotype: The germline gene is not matched at one end of the junction; a read error may be the cause. The chain carries TRBV28 and TRBJ1-6; D ambiguous. The CDR3 is 11 residues long. Germline loops: CDR1 MDHEN, CDR2 SYDVKM. This CDR3 reads CATQDNSPPHF. The DNA for the CDR3 is TGTGCCACCCAGGATAATTCACCCCCCCACTTT.

The genes are TRBV3-1 and TRBJ2-1; D uncertain. Trimming left V 1 base short and J 5 bases short, with 9 bases between. Germline lookup yields CDR1 LGHDT and CDR2 YNNKEL (reference sequence). This CDR3 has 14 amino acids. The CDR3 nucleotides are TGTGCCAGCAGCCAAGTTGTGTCAAACAATGAGCAGTTCTTC. Translating gives CASSQVVSNNEQFF.

The chain combines TRBV7-9 with TRBJ2-4; possibly TRBD1 or TRBD2 for D (5 bases each). CDR3 size: 16 residues. Trimming stripped 2 bases from V and 0 bases from J, with 11 bases between. The germline CDR1 and CDR2 sequences are SEHNR and FQNEAQ (reference sequence). CDR3 amino acids: CASSLTGARAKNIQYF. CDR3 bases: TGTGCCAGCAGCTTAACCGGGGCGAGAGCCAAAAACATTCAGTACTTC.

This clonotype was detected only a few times. This sequence joins TRBV11-2 and TRBJ2-7, with D uncertain. From germline, CDR1 is SGHAT and CDR2 FQNNGV. The CDR3 is made up of 15 amino acids. V lost 6 bases to trimming and J lost 0 bases, with 15 bases between them. CDR3 nucleotides: TGTGCCAGCAGAAGACCCTGGGCGAACTCCTACGAGCAGTACTTC. Its translation is CASRRPWANSYEQYF. The complete variable domain, with remaining parts taken from reference TRBV11-2 and TRBJ2-7, reads EAGVAQSPRYKIIEKRQSVAFWCNPISGHATLYWYQQILGQGPKLLIQFQNNGVVDDSQLPKDRFSAERLKGVDSTLKIQPAKLEDSAVYLCASRRPWANSYEQYFGPGTRLTVT.

This clonotype was observed a single time. The V gene is TRBV20-1, the J gene TRBJ2-4; 8 positions match TRBD1. Germline V gene sequence: CDR1 DFQATT, CDR2 SNEGSKA (reference sequence). The length of the CDR3 is 13 residues. Trimming removed 6 bases from V and 6 bases from J; junction bases left unmatched: 7. DNA for the CDR3: TGCAGTGCAGCGGACAGGGCCGTAAACATTCAGTACTTC. It codes for CSAADRAVNIQYF.

This clonotype was observed a handful of times. The chain employs TRBV15 and TRBJ2-7; D perhaps matches TRBD2 (5 bases). This CDR3 has 15 amino acids. V was pared by 0 bases and J by 6 bases, with 15 bases between. CDR1 and CDR2 from the germline V gene are LNHNV and YYDKDF (reference sequence). This chain's CDR3 is CATSRDFFGKGEQYF. The CDR3 coding sequence is TGTGCCACCAGCAGAGATTTTTTCGGGAAGGGCGAGCAGTACTTC.

This clonotype was seen only a few times. The V gene is TRBV4-3, the J gene TRBJ2-7, with TRBD2 identical over 13 bases. The germline V gene encodes CDR1 LGHNA and CDR2 YSLEER. CDR3 length: 15 residues. The V and J ends lost 5 bases and 2 bases, in that order; junction bases with no gene match: 3. CDR3 protein: CASSSGTSGTYEQYF. The CDR3 DNA is TGCGCCAGCAGCTCCGGGACTAGCGGGACCTACGAGCAGTACTTC.

The chain joins TRBV6-6 to TRBJ2-1; 7 bases match TRBD2. V shed 4 bases and J 8 bases; nucleotides not matched to a gene: 5. Germline lookup yields CDR1 MNHNY and CDR2 SVGAGI (reference sequence). This CDR3 spans 13 amino acids. The CDR3 is CASSWGGVDEQFF. The CDR3 DNA is TGTGCCAGCAGTTGGGGGGGAGTCGATGAGCAGTTCTTC.

The CDR3 DNA sequence: TGTGCCACCAGCAGAGAGCGATCTGGGCGTTGGACAGATACGCAGTATTTT. This codes for CATSRERSGRWTDTQYF. This chain connects TRBV15 to TRBJ2-3; D not resolved. CDR3 length equals 17 residues. V dropped 0 bases and J dropped 3 bases, with 16 bases sitting between them. Germline CDR1 and CDR2: LNHNV and YYDKDF (reference sequence).

This chain links TRBV6-6 with TRBJ2-1; D is perhaps TRBD1 or TRBD2 (5 bases each). The V gene lost 2 bases and the J gene lost 8 bases, with 16 bases spanning the gap. CDR3 length: 15 amino acids. CDR1 and CDR2 (germline): MNHNY, SVGAGI (reference sequence). CDR3 sequence: CASSYPGPPGDEQFF. The CDR3 coding sequence is TGTGCCAGCAGTTACCCGGGACCGCCCGGCGATGAGCAGTTCTTC.

This clonotype showed up just a few times. The rearrangement joins TRBV7-2 to TRBJ1-1, with no clear D. V lost 5 bases, J lost 2 bases, and 9 bases lay in between. The germline gives CDR1 SGHTA, CDR2 FQGNSA. This CDR3 is built from 13 residues. CDR3 region: CASSPTINTEAFF. DNA of the CDR3: TGTGCCAGCAGCCCGACTATTAACACTGAAGCTTTCTTT.

This clonotype was seen a handful of times. The chain employs TRBV28 and TRBJ2-6; no clear D gene. With 3 bases removed from V and 0 bases from J, the gap between germline ends came to 6 bases. The length of the CDR3 is 15 residues. Germline-derived CDR1 and CDR2 are MDHEN and SYDVKM. DNA of the CDR3: TGTGCCAGCAGTTTTGATTTCTCTGGGGCCAACGTCCTGACTTTC. It encodes CASSFDFSGANVLTF.

The V call is TRBV7-2, the J call TRBJ1-2, with D unclear. The CDR3 has 16 amino acids. Per germline, CDR1 SGHTA and CDR2 FQGNSA. Between the trimmed V and J ends, which lost 7 bases and 7 bases, there was a span of 25 bases. The CDR3 loop reads CASTEGRTGPASGYTF. CDR3 DNA sequence: TGTGCCAGCACCGAGGGCCGCACCGGGCCCGCATCTGGCTACACCTTC.